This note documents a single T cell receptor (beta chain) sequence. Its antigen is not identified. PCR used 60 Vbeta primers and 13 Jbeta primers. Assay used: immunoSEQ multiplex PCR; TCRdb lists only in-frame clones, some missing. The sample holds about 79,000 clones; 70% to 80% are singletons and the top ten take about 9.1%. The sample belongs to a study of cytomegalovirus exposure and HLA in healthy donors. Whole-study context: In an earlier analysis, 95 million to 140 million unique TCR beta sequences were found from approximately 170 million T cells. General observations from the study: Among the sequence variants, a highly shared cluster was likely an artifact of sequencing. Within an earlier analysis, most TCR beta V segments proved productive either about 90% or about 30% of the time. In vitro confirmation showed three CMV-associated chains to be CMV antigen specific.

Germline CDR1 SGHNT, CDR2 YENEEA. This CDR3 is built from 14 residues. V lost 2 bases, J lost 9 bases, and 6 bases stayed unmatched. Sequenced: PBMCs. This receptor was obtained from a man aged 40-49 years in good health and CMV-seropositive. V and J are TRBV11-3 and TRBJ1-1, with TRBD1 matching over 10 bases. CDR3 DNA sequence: TGTGCCAGCAGCTTATCCGGGACAGGGGACAAAGCTTTCTTT. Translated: CASSLSGTGDKAFF.